The 16 T cell receptor beta chains below were found in one sample sequenced in a study of T cells after yellow fever vaccination. TCRdb re-called the 5' RACE reads through MiXCR, storing one row per CDR3 protein. The sample yields a few hundred thousand distinct CDR3 sequences, around 6.7% seen once. This sample comprised CD4+ T cells sorted from PBMCs, obtained on the day of the yellow fever booster vaccination. The receptors originated from a man aged 25-45 years who received the YFV17D yellow fever vaccine.

In this sample, this clonotype turned up many times. The chain recombines TRBV5-1 with TRBJ2-7; tentative D call: TRBD1 (7 bases). The CDR3 extends over 14 amino acids. V lost 1 base and J 3 bases, leaving 11 bases between the germline ends. The germline gives CDR1 SGHRS, CDR2 YFSETQ. The CDR3 coding sequence is TGCGCCAGCAGCTTGTCAGGGGGGAACTACGAGCAGTACTTC. Translated, it gives CASSLSGGNYEQYF. Filled out from reference TRBV5-1 and TRBJ2-7, the complete variable domain reads KAGVTQTPRYLIKTRGQQVTLSCSPISGHRSVSWYQQTPGQGLQFLFEYFSETQRNKGNFPGRFSGRQFSNSRSEMNVSTLELGDSALYLCASSLSGGNYEQYFGPGTRLTVT.

The chain employs TRBV23-1 and TRBJ2-5; 11 positions match TRBD2. TRBV23-1 is an open reading frame whose function is uncertain. The CDR3 is made up of 15 amino acids. J gave up 4 bases and V 11 bases, and 12 bases lay outside the gene matches. The CDR3 DNA reads as TGCGCCTTTCCAATCGGTAGCGGGAGGGCAGAGACCCAGTACTTC. Translation gives CAFPIGSGRAETQYF.

The sample holds many counts of this clonotype. The gene calls are TRBV5-1 and TRBJ2-2; TRBD1 aligns across 8 bases. The J segment lost 1 base and the V segment lost 5 bases, leaving 4 bases of the junction unmatched. The CDR3 is made up of 15 amino acids. Germline CDR1 SGHRS, CDR2 YFSETQ. The CDR3 is CASSSGTGNTGELFF. CDR3 DNA: TGCGCCAGCAGTTCCGGGACAGGGAACACCGGGGAGCTGTTTTTT.

This clonotype was seen a few times. The chain joins TRBV4-3 to TRBJ2-7; D unclear. The germline V and J ends were trimmed by 0 bases and 0 bases, with 12 bases remaining between them. There are 16 residues in the CDR3. The V gene's germline CDR1 is LGHNA and CDR2 YSLEER. CDR3 protein: CASSQDIRPGSYEQYF. As DNA, the CDR3 is TGCGCCAGCAGCCAAGACATCCGCCCTGGCTCCTACGAGCAGTACTTC.

This clonotype was recorded many times. This chain connects TRBV7-9 to TRBJ2-5, with D perhaps matching TRBD2 (6 bases). The V gene's germline CDR1 is SEHNR and CDR2 FQNEAQ (reference sequence). V was trimmed by 0 bases and J by 2 bases, leaving 13 bases between them. This CDR3 region has 16 residues. CDR3 DNA sequence: TGTGCCAGCAGCTTAGCCCTCGGAGGAGGGCAAGAGACCCAGTACTTC. Its protein is CASSLALGGGQETQYF.

This chain joins TRBV7-9 and TRBJ2-7; TRBD2 matches 7 bases. CDR3 size: 15 residues. Trimming took 5 bases from V and 1 from J; bases not matched to a gene: 8. Germline V gene lookup returns CDR1 SEHNR and CDR2 FQNEAQ (reference sequence). CDR3 protein: CASSPWPSGSYEQYF. The CDR3 DNA reads TGTGCCAGCAGCCCGTGGCCTAGCGGTTCCTACGAGCAGTACTTC.

This clonotype was counted ten times or more. This rearrangement joins TRBV28 to TRBJ1-3; D unresolved. Germline CDR1 and CDR2: MDHEN and SYDVKM. The CDR3 covers 16 residues. V was pared by 7 bases and J by 7 bases, with 23 bases between. Here the CDR3 DNA reads TGTGCCAGCATCCCGACCCAATCGAATTGGGTTAACACCATATATTTT. Protein sequence: CASIPTQSNWVNTIYF.

In this sample, this clonotype turned up many times. The genes are TRBV7-2 and TRBJ2-3; maybe TRBD2 (7 bases). The CDR3 has 14 amino acids. V was clipped by 8 bases and J by 4 bases, with 16 bases between them. Germline loops: CDR1 SGHTA, CDR2 FQGNSA. CDR3 DNA: TGTGCCAGCGGTTTAGGGGAGGGGGCAGATACGCAGTATTTT. It encodes CASGLGEGADTQYF.

This chain uses TRBV20-1 with TRBJ2-5; D call uncertain. This CDR3 comprises 10 residues. Germline CDR1 reads DFQATT; CDR2 reads SNEGSKA (reference sequence). V was clipped by 5 bases and J by 5 bases, with 6 bases between them. The CDR3 DNA reads as TGCAGTGCTGCGACGGAGACCCAGTACTTC. This gives the protein CSAATETQYF.

The chain uses TRBV7-2 and TRBJ1-6, with TRBD1 identical over 7 bases. The germline gives CDR1 SGHTA, CDR2 FQGNSA. The CDR3 has 15 amino acids. Germline trimming cut 5 bases from V and 7 bases from J; bases unmatched to any gene: 8. CDR3 DNA sequence: TGTGCCAGCAGCCTCACAGAGGGGGCAAATTCACCCCTCCACTTT. Protein product: CASSLTEGANSPLHF.

There are many counts of this clonotype. V and J are TRBV7-2 and TRBJ2-1; 9 bases fit TRBD1. With 2 bases clipped from V and 12 bases from J, the junction kept 11 bases outside the gene matches. Germline CDR1 SGHTA, CDR2 FQGNSA. The CDR3 extends over 15 amino acids. The CDR3 DNA follows: TGTGCCAGCAGCTTACCCGGGACAGGGCTTATCGGGCAGTTCTTC. The encoded protein is CASSLPGTGLIGQFF.

The chain joins TRBV6-4 to TRBJ2-2; D is possibly TRBD1 (5 bases). Trimming removed 5 bases from V and 4 bases from J, with 17 bases in between. The CDR3 consists of 16 residues. Germline V gene data show CDR1 as MRHNA and CDR2 as SNTAGT. Here the CDR3 reads CASSNTLNRGTGELFF. In DNA, the CDR3 is TGTGCCAGCAGTAACACCCTTAATAGGGGCACCGGGGAGCTGTTTTTT.

This clonotype occurred many times. The chain has TRBV5-1 and TRBJ2-2, with D possibly matching TRBD2 (5 bases). V lost 0 bases and J 3 bases, leaving 9 bases between the germline ends. The CDR3 totals 15 residues. Germline assignment: CDR1 SGHRS and CDR2 YFSETQ. The CDR3 DNA reads TGCGCCAGCAGCTTGGCTGAGGGCGACACCGGGGAGCTGTTTTTT. Translation gives CASSLAEGDTGELFF.

This clonotype has just a few counts. The chain couples TRBV18 to TRBJ2-5, with D tentatively TRBD2 (5 bases). The CDR3 has 16 amino acids. Germline assignment: CDR1 KGHSH and CDR2 LQKENI. Trimming cost V 2 bases and J 5 bases, with 18 bases left between them. CDR3: CASSPAELGPRETQYF. The CDR3 nucleotides read TGTGCCAGCTCACCAGCCGAACTAGGACCCCGGGAGACCCAGTACTTC.

There are many counts of this clonotype. This chain uses TRBV20-1 with TRBJ1-2; D call uncertain. This CDR3 contains 13 residues. Germline V gives CDR1 DFQATT, CDR2 SNEGSKA (reference sequence). Trimming removed 4 bases from V and 4 bases from J, with 13 bases in between. CDR3 nucleotides: TGCAGTGCTACCGCCTCGGTCGGCTATGGCTACACCTTC. Translated: CSATASVGYGYTF.

This clonotype has a count of ten or more. This sequence joins TRBV20-1 and TRBJ1-5, with 8 bases that match TRBD1. The trim removed 4 bases at V and 5 bases at J, leaving 4 bases unmatched. The V gene's germline CDR1 is DFQATT and CDR2 SNEGSKA (reference sequence). The CDR3 extends over 13 amino acids. CDR3 residues: CSATDRGDQPQHF. The CDR3 DNA reads as TGCAGTGCTACCGACAGGGGCGATCAGCCCCAGCATTTT.